This TCR beta chain was captured by sequencing in a study of HIV-infected patients and healthy controls. Study-wide results and caveats: With just sixteen HIV-infected individuals processed, the findings' generality was considered strongly limited.

About 500 ng RNA was reverse transcribed with alpha and beta constant-region primers. Separate chain-specific third strand synthesis with multiplexing indices produced the alpha and beta libraries. MiXCR, applied by TCRdb to the 5' RACE reads, yields one record per CDR3 protein. The sample consists of 10,000 or so distinct CDR3 sequences, approximately 5.2% of them appearing once. Ten or more counts support this clonotype. The antigen is not known. V lost 1 base and J lost 3, with 12 bases in between. This CDR3 comprises 15 residues. Germline loops: CDR1 SGHTA, CDR2 FQGNSA. Whole blood was used without fractionation, so all unsorted peripheral T cells were included. RNA came from around 2.3 ml of peripheral blood.

This specimen was blood, taken before antiretroviral therapy. The rearrangement joins TRBV7-2 to TRBJ1-1, with D perhaps TRBD1 (6 bases). This TCR derives from an adult with HIV infection. The CDR3 is CASSLVGYRDTEAFF. CDR3 DNA sequence: TGTGCCAGCAGCTTAGTGGGGTACAGGGACACTGAAGCTTTCTTT.